This TCR beta chain came from a study of human CD4 T cells and Enterobacteriaceae. The memory gate held CD4+ cells that were not CD45RA+CCR7+CD95- naive cells, over 95% pure. Germline CDR1 and CDR2: SGDLS and YYNGEE. The CDR3 consists of 15 residues. V was clipped by 0 bases and J by 6 bases; unmatched bases: 3. Profiled with immunoSEQ multiplex PCR; TCRdb holds only in-frame clones, not every one. The profile covers 27,000 or so clones, with roughly 79% appearing a single time and over 1.5% taken by the ten largest. This clone was counted only a few times. The sequenced material came from memory CD4+ T cells from blood. The TCR was taken from a human donor in good health. V is TRBV9 and J is TRBJ2-1, with 10 nucleotides matching TRBD2. As DNA, the CDR3 is TGTGCCAGCAGCGTAGGGACTAGCGGTACCAATGAGCAGTTCTTC. This encodes CASSVGTSGTNEQFF.